The 13 T cell receptor beta chains below come from one sample, sequenced in a study of blood T cell repertoires in COVID-19 (dated by TCRdb to 2020 to 2022). Libraries were made using the immunoSEQ multiplex PCR assay. The source is immuneACCESS, and TCRdb retained only in-frame sequences with V and J called. Part of the clones is not carried over; for the studies checked, unresolved V genes explain less than half of this, and the remainder is unexplained. Recorded for this sample are 310,000 or so clones; 90% of them occurred a single time. The top ten clonotypes cover 1.7% of the sample. Specimen: PBMCs or T cells enriched from blood (not recorded which). Receptor source: a woman younger than 35 with acute COVID-19.

The rearrangement joins TRBV6-5 to TRBJ2-6; D is unclear. Trimming stripped 0 bases from V and 1 base from J, with 7 bases between. Germline lookup yields CDR1 MNHEY and CDR2 SVGAGI. The CDR3 has 16 amino acids. The CDR3 DNA reads as TGTGCCAGCAGTTACTCGAGGCAATCTGGGGCCAACGTCCTGACTTTC. Its translation is CASSYSRQSGANVLTF.

This clone was picked up one time. The chain joins TRBV6-5 to TRBJ1-3, with 7 nucleotides matching TRBD1. CDR3 size: 15 residues. J lost 4 bases, V lost 4 bases, and 7 bases had no gene match. The germline V gene encodes CDR1 MNHEY and CDR2 SVGAGI. As DNA, the CDR3 is TGTGCCAGCAGTTTAACAACAGGGGTGGGAAACACCATATATTTT. It specifies CASSLTTGVGNTIYF.

This chain links TRBV30 with TRBJ1-1, with 8 bases aligning to TRBD1. The junction had 7 bases not matched to a gene; V was cut back by 4 bases and J by 0 bases. Germline CDR1 and CDR2: GTSNPN and SVGIG (reference sequence). This CDR3 region has 15 residues. CDR3 DNA sequence: TGTGCCTGGATTGATGGACAGGGAATGAACACTGAAGCTTTCTTT. Translated: CAWIDGQGMNTEAFF.

This chain links TRBV14 with TRBJ1-6; D remains ambiguous. Germline CDR1 reads SGHDN; CDR2 reads FVKESK. CDR3 length equals 13 residues. V lost 8 bases, J lost 9 bases, and 14 bases lay in between. CDR3 loop: CASSPHLASPLHF. DNA for the CDR3: TGTGCCAGCTCCCCCCACCTGGCTTCACCCCTCCACTTT.

Here the CDR3 DNA reads TGTGCCAGCAGTTTAGGCAGGGGCGCCTCTAATTCACCCCTCCACTTT. Amino acids: CASSLGRGASNSPLHF. This chain connects TRBV28 to TRBJ1-6; D perhaps matches TRBD1 (6 bases). The CDR3 runs to 16 residues. Germline V gene lookup returns CDR1 MDHEN and CDR2 SYDVKM. Trimming shortened V by 2 bases and J by 6 bases, and 14 bases separated the two germline ends.

V and J are TRBV7-6 and TRBJ1-1; 7 bases align to TRBD1. Germline CDR1 and CDR2: SGHVS and FNYEAQ. The CDR3 extends over 15 amino acids. Trimming removed 2 bases from V and 4 bases from J; junction bases left unmatched: 7. The CDR3 sequence is CASSLQGGVGTEAFF. The CDR3 coding sequence is TGTGCCAGCAGCTTACAGGGGGGAGTAGGCACTGAAGCTTTCTTT.

This clone has a single count. This rearrangement joins TRBV7-3 to TRBJ2-1, with D possibly matching TRBD2 (6 bases). Germline V lookup: CDR1 SGHTA, CDR2 FQGTGA. V lost 0 bases to trimming and J lost 9 bases, with 15 bases between them. This CDR3 has 15 residues. CDR3: CASSLTPEGGTEQFF. CDR3 nucleotide sequence: TGTGCCAGCAGCTTAACCCCCGAAGGCGGGACTGAGCAGTTCTTC.

The chain links TRBV6-2 or TRBV6-3 to TRBJ2-3; 13 positions agree with TRBD2. This CDR3 region has 18 residues. V trimming: 1 base; J trimming: 4 bases; junction bases outside the gene matches: 8. CDR1 MNHEY and CDR2 SVGEGT come from the germline V gene. CDR3 bases: TGTGCCAGCAGTTACTATCCTGGACTAGCGGGGGCCGCAGATACGCAGTATTTT. It translates to CASSYYPGLAGAADTQYF.

The DNA for the CDR3 is TGTGCCAGCAGTTATGAGGGGGCGAGGACTGAAGCTTTCTTT. Translation: CASSYEGARTEAFF. The chain has TRBV6-5 and TRBJ1-1; TRBD1 matches at 7 bases. With 3 bases clipped from V and 5 bases from J, the junction kept 6 bases outside the gene matches. The CDR3 is made up of 14 amino acids. Germline values: CDR1 MNHEY, CDR2 SVGAGI.

This clone was seen once. The rearrangement uses TRBV2 and TRBJ1-1; a possible D gene is TRBD1 (5 bases). The CDR3 is 10 amino acids. Trimming took 8 bases from V and 11 from J, leaving 12 bases between them. Germline V gene sequence: CDR1 SNHLY, CDR2 FYNNEI. For the CDR3, the DNA is TGTGCCAGCCAGCAGGGATGGGCTTTCTTT. Amino acid sequence: CASQQGWAFF.

J is TRBJ2-5 and V is TRBV28; possibly TRBD1 for D (5 bases). Germline CDR1 is MDHEN and CDR2 is SYDVKM. The CDR3 contains 13 residues. V shed 7 bases and J shed 4 bases, with 13 bases lying between them. The CDR3 DNA follows: TGTGCCAGCAAGCAGGGTTTCAGAGAGACCCAGTACTTC. Amino acids: CASKQGFRETQYF.

The V gene is TRBV27, the J gene TRBJ2-7, with D perhaps matching TRBD1 (6 bases). Germline V gene sequence: CDR1 MNHEY, CDR2 SMNVEV (reference sequence). This CDR3 has 15 residues. V lost 6 bases to trimming and J lost 0 bases, with 15 bases between them. The CDR3 here is CASSRIGGNSYEQYF. For the CDR3, the DNA is TGTGCCAGCAGCCGTATAGGGGGTAACTCCTACGAGCAGTACTTC.

V usage is TRBV19 and J usage is TRBJ2-1, with 8 nucleotides matching TRBD2. The CDR3 spans 13 residues. CDR1 and CDR2 from the germline V gene are LNHDA and SQIVND (reference sequence). V lost 5 bases, J lost 9 bases, and 6 bases stayed unmatched. CDR3 sequence: CASSWSGGPEQFF. The CDR3, as DNA: TGTGCCAGTAGTTGGTCGGGAGGGCCTGAGCAGTTCTTC.